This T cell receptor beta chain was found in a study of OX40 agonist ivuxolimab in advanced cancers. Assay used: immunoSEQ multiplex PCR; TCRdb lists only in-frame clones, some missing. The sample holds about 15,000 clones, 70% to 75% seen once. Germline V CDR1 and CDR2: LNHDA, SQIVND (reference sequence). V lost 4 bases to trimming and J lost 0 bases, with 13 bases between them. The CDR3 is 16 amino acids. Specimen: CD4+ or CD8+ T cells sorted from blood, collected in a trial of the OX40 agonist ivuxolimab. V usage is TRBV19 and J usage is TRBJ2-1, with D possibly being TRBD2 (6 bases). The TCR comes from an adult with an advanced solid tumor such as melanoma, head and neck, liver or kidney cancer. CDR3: CASSKEGGGSYNEQFF. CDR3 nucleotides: TGTGCCAGTAGTAAGGAGGGAGGTGGCTCCTACAATGAGCAGTTCTTC.